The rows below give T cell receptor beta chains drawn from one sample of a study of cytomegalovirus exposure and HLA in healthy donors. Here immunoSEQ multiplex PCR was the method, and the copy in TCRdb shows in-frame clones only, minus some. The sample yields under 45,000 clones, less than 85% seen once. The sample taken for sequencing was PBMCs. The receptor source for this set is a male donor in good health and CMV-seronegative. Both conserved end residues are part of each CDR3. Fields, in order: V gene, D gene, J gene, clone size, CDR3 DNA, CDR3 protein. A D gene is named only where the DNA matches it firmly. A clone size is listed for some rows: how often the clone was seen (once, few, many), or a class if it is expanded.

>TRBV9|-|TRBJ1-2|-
TGTGCCAGCAGCGAAGAGGGGGGGTTTAATGGCTACACCTTC
CASSEEGGFNGYTF
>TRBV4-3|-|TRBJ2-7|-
TGCGCCAGCAGCCTACAGGGCAAGAGCTCCTACGAGCAGTACTTC
CASSLQGKSSYEQYF
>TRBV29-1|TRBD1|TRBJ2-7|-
TGCAGCGTCCTCCTCCGGGACAGGGCCCCCTACGAGCAGTACTTC
CSVLLRDRAPYEQYF
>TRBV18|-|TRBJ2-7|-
TGTGCCAGCTCGCGACAGGGAGGTGGGTACGAGCAGTACTTC
CASSRQGGGYEQYF
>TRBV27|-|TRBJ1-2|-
TGTGCCAGCAGTTCGCTATGGGAGCGCAACTATGGCTACACCTTC
CASSSLWERNYGYTF
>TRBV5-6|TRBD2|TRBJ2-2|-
TGTGCCAGCAGCTCGTTGACTAGCGGGAGAATGCGGGAGCTGTTTTTT
CASSSLTSGRMRELFF
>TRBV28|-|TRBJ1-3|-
TGTGCCAGCAGTACACAGGGTCACTCTGGAAACACCATATATTTT
CASSTQGHSGNTIYF
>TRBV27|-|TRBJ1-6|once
TGTGCCAGCAAAACACTCGACTGGACAAATTCACCCCTCCACTTT
CASKTLDWTNSPLHF
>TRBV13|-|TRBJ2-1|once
TGTGCCAGCAGCTTAAGAGACTACCTCTACAATGAGCAGTTCTTC
CASSLRDYLYNEQFF
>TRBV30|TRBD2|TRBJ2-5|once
TGTTCCCTTAGCGGGGGGCCTCCAGGGACCCAGTACTTC
CSLSGGPPGTQYF
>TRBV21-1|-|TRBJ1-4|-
TGTGCCAGTGACGGGACACATAATGAAAAACTGTTTTTT
CASDGTHNEKLFF
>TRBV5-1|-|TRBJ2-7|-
TGCGCCAGCAGCCTGGGGGCTGAGCAGTACTTC
CASSLGAEQYF
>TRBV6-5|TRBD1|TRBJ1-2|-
TGTGCCAGCAGTTACGACGGACAGGGGCACTATGGCTACACCTTC
CASSYDGQGHYGYTF
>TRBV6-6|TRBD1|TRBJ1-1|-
TGTGCCAGCAGTGCCGGGACAGGGTGGACCACTGAAGCTTTCTTT
CASSAGTGWTTEAFF
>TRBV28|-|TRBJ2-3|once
TGTGCCAGCAGTTTACTCTCTAGCACAGATACGCAGTATTTT
CASSLLSSTDTQYF
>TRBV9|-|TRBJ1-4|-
TGTGCCAGCAGCGGCGGCGCAACTAATGAAAAACTGTTTTTT
CASSGGATNEKLFF
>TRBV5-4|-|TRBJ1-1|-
TGTGCCAGCAGCATTGACAGGAACTCTGAAGCTTTCTTT
CASSIDRNSEAFF
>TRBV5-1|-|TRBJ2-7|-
TGCGCCAGCAGCTTAGTAGGGGTACACGAGCAGTACTTC
CASSLVGVHEQYF
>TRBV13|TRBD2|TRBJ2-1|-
TGTGCCAGCAGCTCAGCGGGAGGGGTGAACAATGAGCAGTTCTTC
CASSSAGGVNNEQFF
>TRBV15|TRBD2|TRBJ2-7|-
TGTGCCACCAGCAAGGGACTAGCGGGAAGGGAGCAGTACTTC
CATSKGLAGREQYF
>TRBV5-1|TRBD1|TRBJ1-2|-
TGCGCCAGCAGCCCGGGGACAGGGCTCTTGGGCTACACCTTC
CASSPGTGLLGYTF
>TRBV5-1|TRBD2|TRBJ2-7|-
TGCGCCAGCAGCCCGCTAACACCCCGGACTAGCGGGAGGACCTACGAGCAGTACTTC
CASSPLTPRTSGRTYEQYF
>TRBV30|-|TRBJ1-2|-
TGTGCCTGGAGGGGCCTGGCAGGGGATGGCTATGGCTACACCTTC
CAWRGLAGDGYGYTF
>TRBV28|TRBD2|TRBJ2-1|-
TGTGCCAGCAGTTTAACAGCGGGAGGCTACAATGAGCAGTTCTTC
CASSLTAGGYNEQFF
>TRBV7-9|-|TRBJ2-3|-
TGTGCCAGCAGCTTAGAGGGGACAGATACGCAGTATTTT
CASSLEGTDTQYF
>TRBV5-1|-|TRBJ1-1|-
TGCGCCAGCAGCCAACAACAGGGCCACACTGAAGCTTTCTTT
CASSQQQGHTEAFF
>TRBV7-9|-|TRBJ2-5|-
TGTGCCAGCAGCCACTTACGAAATCCCAGGGTCCAAGAGACCCAGTACTTC
CASSHLRNPRVQETQYF
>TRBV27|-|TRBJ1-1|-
TGTGCCGCCGGGGATGGGCCATTGAACACTGAAGCTTTCTTT
CAAGDGPLNTEAFF